One sample yielded the 23 T cell receptor beta chains listed below, sequenced in a study of blood T cell repertoires in COVID-19 (dated by TCRdb to 2020 to 2021). The library was prepared using the immunoSEQ multiplex PCR assay. Sourced from immuneACCESS, this table was stored by TCRdb with only in-frame sequences that have V and J called. A share of the clones is absent; for the studies checked, an unresolved V gene accounts for under half, and the remainder has no known explanation. The table for this sample lists about 76,000 clones; approximately 86% of them were counted only once. About 18% of the sample is held by the ten biggest clonotypes. The sample was peripheral blood. These receptors were obtained from a human donor in a cohort sampled during active COVID-19.

The count of this clone is one. The rearrangement links TRBV5-1 to TRBJ2-2, with unresolved D. V was cut by 3 bases and J by 3 bases, with 12 bases left in between. CDR1 and CDR2 from the germline V gene are SGHRS and YFSETQ. The CDR3 has 15 residues. The CDR3 DNA sequence: TGCGCCAGCAGCTACTCGTTTGGGCACACCGGGGAGCTGTTTTTT. Protein product: CASSYSFGHTGELFF.

This CDR3 is CASSEDRNTEAFF. The CDR3, as DNA: TGTGCCAGCAGTGAGGACAGGAACACTGAAGCTTTCTTT. The chain employs TRBV2 and TRBJ1-1; tentative D call: TRBD1 (6 bases). The V end was cut by 3 bases, the J end by 1 base, with 6 bases between. Germline values: CDR1 SNHLY, CDR2 FYNNEI. The CDR3 spans 13 residues.

V is TRBV7-9 and J is TRBJ2-3; possibly TRBD1 for D (6 bases). CDR3 length: 15 residues. Germline CDR1 SEHNR, CDR2 FQNEAQ (reference sequence). The V and J ends lost 0 bases and 4 bases respectively, with 11 bases between them. CDR3 in amino acids: CASSLAGHRSDTQYF. The CDR3 nucleotides read TGTGCCAGCAGCTTAGCGGGACACCGGTCAGATACGCAGTATTTT.

The V and J genes are TRBV4-1 and TRBJ2-7; weak D call: TRBD1 (6 bases). Trimming took 4 bases from V and 1 from J, leaving 17 bases between them. The CDR3 contains 16 residues. Germline V CDR1 and CDR2: MGHRA, YSYEKL. As DNA, the CDR3 is TGCGCCAGCAGCCCCTGGGACATGGGGTTTTCCTACGAGCAGTACTTC. This codes for CASSPWDMGFSYEQYF.

The chain is built from TRBV4-3 and TRBJ2-3; TRBD1 agrees at 8 bases. The CDR3 sequence is 19 residues long. J was trimmed by 3 bases and V by 0 bases; bases with no gene match: 14. CDR1 and CDR2 from the germline V gene are LGHNA and YSLEER. The CDR3: CASSQDLFRTGQVTDTQYF. In DNA, the CDR3 is TGCGCCAGCAGCCAAGATTTGTTTAGGACAGGGCAGGTGACAGATACGCAGTATTTT.

For the CDR3, the DNA is TGTGCCAGCAGTTTCCGGGAGAACTATGGCTACACCTTC. This encodes CASSFRENYGYTF. The rearrangement links TRBV27 to TRBJ1-2; D is unresolved. Germline values: CDR1 MNHEY, CDR2 SMNVEV (reference sequence). This CDR3 contains 13 residues. With 3 bases removed from V and 2 bases from J, the gap between germline ends came to 7 bases.

V usage is TRBV24-1 and J usage is TRBJ2-7; 9 nucleotides match TRBD1. The CDR3 extends over 15 amino acids. CDR1 is KGHDR and CDR2 is SFDVKD in the germline V gene. The V and J ends lost 3 bases and 5 bases, in that order; junction bases with no gene match: 7. The CDR3, as DNA: TGTGCCACCAGTGATCCCCCGGGACAGGGTAACGAGCAGTACTTC. It yields the protein CATSDPPGQGNEQYF.

The genes are TRBV12-3 or TRBV12-4 and TRBJ2-2, with a possible D match to TRBD2 (5 bases). This CDR3 comprises 13 residues. Trimming removed 7 bases at V and 7 bases at J, with 13 bases between. The CDR3 loop reads CASTSVAGGELFF. The DNA of the CDR3 is TGTGCCAGCACCTCAGTGGCGGGCGGGGAGCTGTTTTTT.

The gene calls are TRBV13 and TRBJ2-3, with D unclear. Deletions cut 1 base from V and 4 bases from J, with 9 bases between. This CDR3 spans 14 amino acids. CDR1 PRHDT and CDR2 FYEKMQ come from the germline V gene (reference sequence). The CDR3 DNA follows: TGTGCCAGCAGCTTAGCTGGCGGTGCAGATACGCAGTATTTT. It specifies CASSLAGGADTQYF.

V gene TRBV28 combines with J gene TRBJ1-1; 8 bases are shared with TRBD1. V shed 5 bases, J shed 2 bases, and the junction held 10 bases outside the gene matches. This CDR3 is 16 amino acids long. Per the germline V gene, CDR1 is MDHEN and CDR2 is SYDVKM. As DNA, the CDR3 is TGTGCCAGCAGTCTTATAATCGGACAGGGAAACACTGAAGCTTTCTTT. Translated: CASSLIIGQGNTEAFF.

Here the CDR3 DNA reads TGCGCCAGCAGCTCCGTGGGGGGAGCAGATACGCAGTATTTT. Amino acids: CASSSVGGADTQYF. The chain links TRBV5-1 to TRBJ2-3; D possibly corresponds to TRBD2 (6 bases). This CDR3 has 14 residues. Germline V gene data show CDR1 as SGHRS and CDR2 as YFSETQ. Trimming left V 3 bases short and J 4 bases short, with 12 bases between. The full variable domain, rest sourced from reference TRBV5-1 and TRBJ2-3, is KAGVTQTPRYLIKTRGQQVTLSCSPISGHRSVSWYQQTPGQGLQFLFEYFSETQRNKGNFPGRFSGRQFSNSRSEMNVSTLELGDSALYLCASSSVGGADTQYFGPGTRLTVL.

The chain uses TRBV19 and TRBJ1-1, with 8 bases lining up with TRBD1. The CDR3 runs 16 residues. Unmatched junction bases numbered 14, after V lost 6 bases and J lost 5 bases. Germline loops: CDR1 LNHDA, CDR2 SQIVND (reference sequence). The CDR3 region is CASRDGTGTLGTEAFF. The CDR3 nucleotides read TGTGCCAGTAGGGATGGGACAGGCACTCTTGGGACTGAAGCTTTCTTT.

The chain has TRBV5-1 and TRBJ2-3; TRBD2 agrees at 8 bases. This CDR3 is 16 amino acids long. V was pared by 6 bases and J by 2 bases, with 11 bases of the junction left unmatched. CDR1 SGHRS and CDR2 YFSETQ come from the germline V gene. This CDR3 reads CASTYQLAAYTDTQYF. The CDR3 DNA follows: TGCGCCAGCACCTATCAACTAGCGGCTTACACAGATACGCAGTATTTT.

The genes are TRBV28 and TRBJ1-1; D unclear. Per the germline V gene, CDR1 is MDHEN and CDR2 is SYDVKM. The length of the CDR3 is 13 residues. With 4 bases removed from V and 5 bases from J, the gap between germline ends came to 11 bases. The CDR3 DNA reads as TGTGCCAGCAGTTCAATATCGGGAACTGAAGCTTTCTTT. It translates to CASSSISGTEAFF.

The gene calls are TRBV5-1 and TRBJ1-1; D uncertain. The germline V gene encodes CDR1 SGHRS and CDR2 YFSETQ. The CDR3 extends over 15 amino acids. V lost 2 bases and J lost 5, with 16 bases in between. Here the CDR3 DNA reads TGCGCCAGCAGCTTACTAAGCCTCGGCGGGACTGAAGCTTTCTTT. This codes for CASSLLSLGGTEAFF. Full variable domain (missing parts from reference TRBV5-1 and TRBJ1-1): KAGVTQTPRYLIKTRGQQVTLSCSPISGHRSVSWYQQTPGQGLQFLFEYFSETQRNKGNFPGRFSGRQFSNSRSEMNVSTLELGDSALYLCASSLLSLGGTEAFFGQGTRLTVV.

This clone was counted once. V usage is TRBV3-1 (or the pseudogene TRBV3-2) and J usage is TRBJ1-2; 9 bases match TRBD1. The CDR3 runs to 15 residues. The germline CDR1 and CDR2 sequences are LGHDT and YNNKEL (reference sequence). Trimming took 5 bases from V and 3 from J; bases not matched to a gene: 7. The CDR3 loop is CASSGRDRDYYGYTF. The CDR3 coding sequence is TGTGCCAGCAGCGGACGGGACAGGGACTACTATGGCTACACCTTC.

J is TRBJ1-6 and V is TRBV28; D gene ambiguous. This CDR3 comprises 11 residues. Trimming removed 2 bases at V and 10 bases at J, with 3 bases between. Per germline, CDR1 MDHEN and CDR2 SYDVKM. CDR3 DNA sequence: TGTGCCAGCAGTTTAGAGTCACCCCTCCACTTT. It encodes CASSLESPLHF.

This sequence joins TRBV5-1 and TRBJ2-7; weak D call: TRBD1 (8 bases). The CDR3 is 15 residues long. From germline, CDR1 is SGHRS and CDR2 YFSETQ. Trimming stripped 1 base from V and 6 bases from J, with 17 bases between. CDR3 residues: CASSLSQGAGAEQYF. CDR3 DNA: TGCGCCAGCAGCTTGTCCCAGGGGGCGGGGGCCGAGCAGTACTTC.

This sequence joins TRBV4-2 and TRBJ2-1; D possibly corresponds to TRBD2 (5 bases). The CDR3 has 15 residues. Per germline, CDR1 LGHNA and CDR2 YNFKEQ. Trimming removed 0 bases from V and 8 bases from J, with 14 bases in between. The CDR3 sequence is CASSQDFGERDEQFF. As DNA, the CDR3 is TGTGCCAGCAGCCAAGATTTCGGGGAACGGGATGAGCAGTTCTTC.

This sequence joins TRBV5-4 and TRBJ1-6; D is unclear. Trimming shortened V by 4 bases and J by 9 bases, and 17 bases separated the two germline ends. The CDR3 loop spans 15 amino acids. CDR1 and CDR2 (germline): SGHNT, YYREEE (reference sequence). CDR3 sequence: CASSGRRDEVSPLHF. DNA for the CDR3: TGTGCCAGCAGCGGACGCCGGGATGAGGTTTCACCCCTCCACTTT.

The chain combines TRBV18 with TRBJ1-3; a possible D gene is TRBD1 (5 bases). This CDR3 comprises 17 residues. The germline CDR1 and CDR2 sequences are KGHSH and LQKENI. V lost 3 bases to trimming and J lost 0 bases, with 15 bases between them. CDR3 residues: CASSPRNRPSSGNTIYF. Here the CDR3 DNA reads TGTGCCAGCTCACCGCGGAACAGGCCCAGCTCTGGAAACACCATATATTTT.

This chain connects TRBV5-1 to TRBJ2-6; tentative D call: TRBD2 (6 bases). From germline, CDR1 is SGHRS and CDR2 YFSETQ. The CDR3 totals 17 residues. The germline V and J ends were trimmed by 4 bases and 0 bases, with 14 bases remaining between them. Here the CDR3 DNA reads TGCGCCAGCAGCCTCCGACGGGGACTCTCTGGGGCCAACGTCCTGACTTTC. Amino acid sequence: CASSLRRGLSGANVLTF.

The CDR3 DNA follows: TGCGCCAGCAGCCAAGGACCACCGGGACTAGCGGGTTATGAGCAGTTCTTC. It translates to CASSQGPPGLAGYEQFF. The chain couples TRBV4-1 to TRBJ2-1, with 12 bases lining up with TRBD2. CDR1 and CDR2 from the germline V gene are MGHRA and YSYEKL. The ends lost 1 base at V and 8 bases at J; junction bases unmatched: 9. This CDR3 region has 17 residues.